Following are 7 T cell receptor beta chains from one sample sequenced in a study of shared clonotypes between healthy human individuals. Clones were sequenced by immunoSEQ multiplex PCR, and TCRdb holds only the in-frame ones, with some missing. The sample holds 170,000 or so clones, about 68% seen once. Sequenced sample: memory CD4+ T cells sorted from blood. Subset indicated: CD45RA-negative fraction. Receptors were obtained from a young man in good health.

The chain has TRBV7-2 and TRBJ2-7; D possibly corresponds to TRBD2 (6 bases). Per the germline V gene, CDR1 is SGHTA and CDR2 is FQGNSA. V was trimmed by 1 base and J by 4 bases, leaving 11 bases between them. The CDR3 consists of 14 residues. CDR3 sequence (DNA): TGTGCCAGCAGCTTAGAAGGGACTCATTACGAGCAGTACTTC. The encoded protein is CASSLEGTHYEQYF.

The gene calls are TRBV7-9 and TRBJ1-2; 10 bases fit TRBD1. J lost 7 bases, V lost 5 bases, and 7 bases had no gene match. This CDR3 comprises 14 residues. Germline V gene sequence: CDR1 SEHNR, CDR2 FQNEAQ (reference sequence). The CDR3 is CASSPRTGGGGYTF. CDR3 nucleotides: TGTGCCAGCAGCCCCCGGACAGGGGGTGGTGGCTACACCTTC. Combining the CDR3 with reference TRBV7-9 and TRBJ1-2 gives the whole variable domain DTGVSQNPRHKITKRGQNVTFRCDPISEHNRLYWYRQTLGQGPEFLTYFQNEAQLEKSRLLSDRFSAERPKGSFSTLEIQRTEQGDSAMYLCASSPRTGGGGYTFGSGTRLTVV.

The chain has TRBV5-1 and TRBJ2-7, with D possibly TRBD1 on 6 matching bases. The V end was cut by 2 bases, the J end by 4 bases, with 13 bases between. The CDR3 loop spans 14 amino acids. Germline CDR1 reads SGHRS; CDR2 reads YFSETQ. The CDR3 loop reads CASSFDRSVYEQYF. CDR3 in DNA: TGCGCCAGCAGCTTCGACAGGTCGGTTTACGAGCAGTACTTC. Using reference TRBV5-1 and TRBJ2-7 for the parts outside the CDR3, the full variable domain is KAGVTQTPRYLIKTRGQQVTLSCSPISGHRSVSWYQQTPGQGLQFLFEYFSETQRNKGNFPGRFSGRQFSNSRSEMNVSTLELGDSALYLCASSFDRSVYEQYFGPGTRLTVT.

The CDR3 DNA reads TGTGCCAGCAGCTTGGCACTAGTGTACGAGCAGTACTTC. Amino acids: CASSLALVYEQYF. The chain couples TRBV11-2 to TRBJ2-7; D is possibly TRBD2 (5 bases). Trimming shortened V by 3 bases and J by 4 bases, and 10 bases separated the two germline ends. The CDR3 consists of 13 residues. CDR1 SGHAT and CDR2 FQNNGV come from the germline V gene.

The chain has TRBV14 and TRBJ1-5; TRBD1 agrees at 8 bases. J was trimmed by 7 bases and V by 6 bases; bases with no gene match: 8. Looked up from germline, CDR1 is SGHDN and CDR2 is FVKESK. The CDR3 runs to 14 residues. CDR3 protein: CASSLTGGGQPQHF. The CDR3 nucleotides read TGTGCCAGCAGTCTTACAGGGGGAGGCCAGCCCCAGCATTTT.

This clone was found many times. CDR3 DNA: TGTGCCAGCACCTCCGAGGGCGGCCGATACAATGAGCAGTTCTTC. It encodes CASTSEGGRYNEQFF. The V and J genes are TRBV9 and TRBJ2-1; D is perhaps TRBD2 (5 bases). Deletions cut 6 bases from V and 4 bases from J, with 17 bases between. Germline V gene sequence: CDR1 SGDLS, CDR2 YYNGEE. The CDR3 sequence is 15 residues long.

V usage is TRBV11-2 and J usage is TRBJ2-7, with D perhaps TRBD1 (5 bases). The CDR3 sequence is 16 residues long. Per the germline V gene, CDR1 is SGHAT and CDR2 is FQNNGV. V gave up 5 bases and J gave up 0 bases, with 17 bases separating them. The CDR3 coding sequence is TGTGCCAGCAGCCCCGTCGCAAGGCAGGGCTCCTACGAGCAGTACTTC. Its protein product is CASSPVARQGSYEQYF.